This entry lists 5 T cell receptor beta chains sequenced from one sample in a study of CD8 T cells in Susac syndrome. Random-hexamer reverse transcription was applied to about 0.45 to 1 ug RNA. TCRdb reprocessed the immunoSEQ multiplex PCR reads with MiXCR, giving one entry per CDR3 protein. Of roughly 200,000 distinct CDR3 sequences in the sample, around 94% were seen once. The material sequenced was CD4+ T cells from PBMCs. Receptor source: a human donor with Susac syndrome.

This chain links TRBV5-6 with TRBJ1-6, with D uncertain. Per the germline V gene, CDR1 is SGHDT and CDR2 is YYEEEE. Trimming removed 4 bases at V and 7 bases at J, with 12 bases between. The CDR3 loop spans 14 amino acids. CDR3 sequence: CASSASLGNSPLHF. The CDR3, as DNA: TGTGCCAGCAGCGCGAGCCTAGGGAATTCACCCCTCCACTTT.

The V gene is TRBV9, the J gene TRBJ2-1, with 8 bases lining up with TRBD2. The V gene end was trimmed by 3 bases and the J gene end by 0 bases; junction bases not matched to a gene: 11. The CDR3 extends over 18 amino acids. Germline CDR1 reads SGDLS; CDR2 reads YYNGEE. CDR3 nucleotide sequence: TGTGCCAGCAGCGAGGGAGTGGTCCGGGAGGGCTCCTACAATGAGCAGTTCTTC. It translates to CASSEGVVREGSYNEQFF.

The chain is built from TRBV5-6 and TRBJ2-1, with 7 positions matching TRBD1. Per the germline V gene, CDR1 is SGHDT and CDR2 is YYEEEE. Unmatched junction bases numbered 6, after V lost 4 bases and J lost 5 bases. The CDR3 spans 14 residues. The CDR3 loop is CASSTYGQDNEQFF. The CDR3 DNA follows: TGTGCCAGCAGCACCTACGGACAGGACAATGAGCAGTTCTTC.

This clonotype was seen only a few times. CDR3 residues: CASSSTGTEQYF. CDR3 sequence (DNA): TGTGCCAGCAGTTCCACAGGGACCGAGCAGTACTTC. This chain uses TRBV6-1 with TRBJ2-7, with D tentatively TRBD1 (6 bases). The CDR3 covers 12 residues. Deletions cut 5 bases from V and 6 bases from J, with 11 bases between. CDR1 is MNHNS, CDR2 SASEGT, per germline.

V is TRBV5-1 and J is TRBJ2-2, with D unclear. The germline V gene has CDR1 SGHRS and CDR2 YFSETQ. Trimming removed 4 bases from V and 5 bases from J, with 12 bases in between. The CDR3 is 14 residues long. This chain's CDR3 is CASSPAMETGELFF. DNA of the CDR3: TGCGCCAGCAGCCCGGCGATGGAGACCGGGGAGCTGTTTTTT. The full variable domain, in which reference TRBV5-1 and TRBJ2-2 provide the parts outside the CDR3, is KAGVTQTPRYLIKTRGQQVTLSCSPISGHRSVSWYQQTPGQGLQFLFEYFSETQRNKGNFPGRFSGRQFSNSRSEMNVSTLELGDSALYLCASSPAMETGELFFGEGSRLTVL.